A selection of T cell receptor beta chains follows, all from one sample in a study of blood T cell repertoires in COVID-19. Sequencing used immunoSEQ multiplex PCR; TCRdb keeps in-frame clones, though not all of them. The sample yields 210,000 or so clones, 88% seen once. The sequencing input was peripheral blood. Receptors originate from a woman aged 55-75 years with acute or convalescent COVID-19. Both conserved end residues are part of each CDR3.

CDR3aa: CASSLRYQGANSPLHF; v_gene: TRBV4-1; j_gene: TRBJ1-6
CDR3aa: CASSLSGRGGYGYTF; v_gene: TRBV7-9; j_gene: TRBJ1-2
CDR3aa: CATSDRLAGGRSSYEQYF; v_gene: TRBV15; j_gene: TRBJ2-7
CDR3aa: CASYRRGGGNQPQHF; v_gene: TRBV5-6; j_gene: TRBJ1-5
CDR3aa: CASSLTGELNSPLHF; v_gene: TRBV5-1; j_gene: TRBJ1-6
CDR3aa: CASSLAVDEQYF; v_gene: TRBV7-9; j_gene: TRBJ2-7
CDR3aa: CARSLETDNSPLHF; v_gene: TRBV7-5; j_gene: TRBJ1-6
CDR3aa: CASSLEGGILQPQHF; v_gene: TRBV7-9; j_gene: TRBJ1-5
CDR3aa: CASSQGQGIRSNQPQHF; v_gene: TRBV3-1/TRBV3-2; j_gene: TRBJ1-5
CDR3aa: CASSPPPWHREAFF; v_gene: TRBV5-6; j_gene: TRBJ1-1
CDR3aa: CASSVNPQANYGYTF; v_gene: TRBV9; j_gene: TRBJ1-2
CDR3aa: CASTRGRASGVYNEQFF; v_gene: TRBV3-1/TRBV3-2; j_gene: TRBJ2-1
CDR3aa: CASKGVTNEKLFF; v_gene: TRBV6-5; j_gene: TRBJ1-4
CDR3aa: CASSAWDSPTGELFF; v_gene: TRBV6-6; j_gene: TRBJ2-2
CDR3aa: CASSPPPPTGWVLEKLFF; v_gene: TRBV18; j_gene: TRBJ1-4
CDR3aa: CASSLEGVGSPLHF; v_gene: TRBV5-1; j_gene: TRBJ1-6
CDR3aa: CASRGTGNYGYTF; v_gene: TRBV5-4; j_gene: TRBJ1-2
CDR3aa: CASSFQGWGNQPQHF; v_gene: TRBV27; j_gene: TRBJ1-5
CDR3aa: CASSQGQGKFDEQYF; v_gene: TRBV3-1/TRBV3-2; j_gene: TRBJ2-7
CDR3aa: CASTGPEAFF; v_gene: TRBV28; j_gene: TRBJ1-1
CDR3aa: CASSERGLTEAFF; v_gene: TRBV6-1; j_gene: TRBJ1-1
CDR3aa: CASSLRQGLAGPPQTQYF; v_gene: TRBV7-8; j_gene: TRBJ2-5
CDR3aa: CASSLVGPKTAEQFF; v_gene: TRBV7-2; j_gene: TRBJ2-1
CDR3aa: CASSKEGTGSTDTQYF; v_gene: TRBV4-2; j_gene: TRBJ2-3
CDR3aa: CASSLNSGGSTGELFF; v_gene: TRBV5-1; j_gene: TRBJ2-2
CDR3aa: CASSIPGAPNSPLHF; v_gene: TRBV19; j_gene: TRBJ1-6
CDR3aa: CASSSSVMNTEAFF; v_gene: TRBV6-5; j_gene: TRBJ1-1